One sample yielded the 4 T cell receptor beta chains listed below, sequenced in a study of blood T cell repertoires in COVID-19. Assay used: immunoSEQ multiplex PCR; TCRdb lists only in-frame clones, some missing. The sample holds around 250,000 clones; 86% are singletons and the top ten take roughly 8%. Sample: peripheral blood. The origin of the receptors is a middle-aged man with active or convalescent COVID-19.

The CDR3 loop reads CASSPQRGAVGELFF. The CDR3 region has the DNA TGTGCCAGCAGCCCCCAACGCGGGGCGGTCGGGGAGCTGTTTTTT. The gene calls are TRBV11-2 and TRBJ2-2; a weak D match, TRBD2 (6 bases). The CDR3 runs 15 residues. Germline lookup yields CDR1 SGHAT and CDR2 FQNNGV. Trimming cost V 5 bases and J 7 bases, with 17 bases left between them.

The chain carries TRBV24-1 and TRBJ2-3; 7 positions match TRBD1. With V trimmed by 4 bases and J by 3 bases, 15 bases remained unmatched. Germline loops: CDR1 KGHDR, CDR2 SFDVKD. This CDR3 comprises 18 residues. The CDR3 DNA reads TGTGCCACCAGTGACCAACCTTTACAGGGGCGCACGACAGATACGCAGTATTTT. Translating gives CATSDQPLQGRTTDTQYF.

The rearrangement joins TRBV24-1 to TRBJ1-2; 8 bases fit TRBD1. This CDR3 is built from 14 residues. J was trimmed by 7 bases and V by 3 bases; bases with no gene match: 6. CDR1 KGHDR and CDR2 SFDVKD come from the germline V gene. The DNA of the CDR3 is TGTGCCACCAGTGATCCAGGGGGCCTGCCTGGCTACACCTTC. Its translation: CATSDPGGLPGYTF.

The rearrangement uses TRBV30 and TRBJ2-5, with 7 bases matching TRBD1. V shed 3 bases, J shed 1 base, and the junction held 2 bases outside the gene matches. CDR1 and CDR2 from the germline V gene are GTSNPN and SVGIG (reference sequence). The CDR3 length is 13 residues. CDR3 sequence: CAWSRDSQETQYF. Here the CDR3 DNA reads TGTGCCTGGAGCAGGGACAGCCAAGAGACCCAGTACTTC. Drawing the rest from reference TRBV30 and TRBJ2-5, the complete variable domain is SQTIHQWPATLVQPVGSPLSLECTVEGTSNPNLYWYRQAAGRGLQLLFYSVGIGQISSEVPQNLSASRPQDRQFILSSKKLLLSDSGFYLCAWSRDSQETQYFGPGTRLLVL.